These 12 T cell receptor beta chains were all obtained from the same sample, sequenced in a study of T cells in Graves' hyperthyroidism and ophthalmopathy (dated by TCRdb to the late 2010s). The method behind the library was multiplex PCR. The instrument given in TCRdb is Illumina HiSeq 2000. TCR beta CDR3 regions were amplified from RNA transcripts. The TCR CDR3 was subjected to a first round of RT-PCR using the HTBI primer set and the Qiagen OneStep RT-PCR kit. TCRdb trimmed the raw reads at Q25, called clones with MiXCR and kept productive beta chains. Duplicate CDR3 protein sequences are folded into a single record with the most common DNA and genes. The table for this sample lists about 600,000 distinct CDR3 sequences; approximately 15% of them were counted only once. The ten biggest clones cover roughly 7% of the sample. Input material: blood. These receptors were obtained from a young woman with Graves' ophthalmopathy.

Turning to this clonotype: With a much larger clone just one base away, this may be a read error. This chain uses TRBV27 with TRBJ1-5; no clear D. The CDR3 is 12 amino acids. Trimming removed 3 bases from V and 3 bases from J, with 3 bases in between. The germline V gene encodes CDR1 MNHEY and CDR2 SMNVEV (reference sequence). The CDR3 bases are TGTGCCAGCAGTTTTAACAATCAGCCCCAGCATTTT. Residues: CASSFNNQPQHF.

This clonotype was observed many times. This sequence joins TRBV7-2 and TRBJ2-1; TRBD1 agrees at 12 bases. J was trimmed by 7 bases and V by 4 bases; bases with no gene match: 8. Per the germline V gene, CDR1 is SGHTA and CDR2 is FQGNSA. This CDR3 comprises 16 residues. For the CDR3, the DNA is TGTGCCAGCAGCTCTCCGGGACAGGGGGCACGGAATGAGCAGTTCTTC. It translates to CASSSPGQGARNEQFF.

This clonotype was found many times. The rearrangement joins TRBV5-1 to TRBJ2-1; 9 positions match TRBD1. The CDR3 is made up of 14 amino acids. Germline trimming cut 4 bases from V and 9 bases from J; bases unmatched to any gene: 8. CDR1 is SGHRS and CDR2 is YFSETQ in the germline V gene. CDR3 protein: CASSGDREFGEQFF. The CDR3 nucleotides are TGCGCCAGCAGCGGGGACAGGGAGTTTGGTGAGCAGTTCTTC.

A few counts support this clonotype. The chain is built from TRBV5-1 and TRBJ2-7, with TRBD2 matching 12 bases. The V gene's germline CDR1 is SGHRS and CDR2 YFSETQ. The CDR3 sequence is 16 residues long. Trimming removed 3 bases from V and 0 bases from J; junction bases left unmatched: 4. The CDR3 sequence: CASSSWTSGASYEQYF. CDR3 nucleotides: TGCGCCAGCAGCTCATGGACTAGCGGGGCCTCCTACGAGCAGTACTTC.

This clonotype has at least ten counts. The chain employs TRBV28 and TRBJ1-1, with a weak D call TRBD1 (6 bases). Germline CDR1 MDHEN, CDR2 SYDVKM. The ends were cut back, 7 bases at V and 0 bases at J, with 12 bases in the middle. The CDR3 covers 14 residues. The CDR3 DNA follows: TGTGCCAGCAAAAGCGACAGGCTGAACACTGAAGCTTTCTTT. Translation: CASKSDRLNTEAFF.

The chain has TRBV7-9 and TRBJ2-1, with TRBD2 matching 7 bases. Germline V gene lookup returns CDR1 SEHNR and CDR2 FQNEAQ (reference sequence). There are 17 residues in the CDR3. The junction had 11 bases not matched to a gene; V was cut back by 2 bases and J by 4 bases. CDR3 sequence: CASSLIGLADIYNEQFF. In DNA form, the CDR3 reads TGTGCCAGCAGCTTAATAGGCCTAGCGGATATATACAATGAGCAGTTCTTC.

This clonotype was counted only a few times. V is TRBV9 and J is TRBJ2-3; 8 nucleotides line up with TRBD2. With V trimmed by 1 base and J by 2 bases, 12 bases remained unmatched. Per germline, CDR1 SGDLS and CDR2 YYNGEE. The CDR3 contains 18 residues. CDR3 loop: CASSVSTGTRGVTDTQYF. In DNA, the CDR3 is TGTGCCAGCAGCGTATCCACCGGGACTAGGGGAGTCACAGATACGCAGTATTTT.

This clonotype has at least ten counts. CDR3 bases: TGTGCCAGCAGTTTAGACAGGGTGAAGGGCTACACCTTC. Protein: CASSLDRVKGYTF. The rearrangement joins TRBV28 to TRBJ1-2, with 7 nucleotides matching TRBD1. There are 13 residues in the CDR3. V lost 2 bases, J lost 8 bases, and 5 bases stayed unmatched. Germline V gene lookup returns CDR1 MDHEN and CDR2 SYDVKM.

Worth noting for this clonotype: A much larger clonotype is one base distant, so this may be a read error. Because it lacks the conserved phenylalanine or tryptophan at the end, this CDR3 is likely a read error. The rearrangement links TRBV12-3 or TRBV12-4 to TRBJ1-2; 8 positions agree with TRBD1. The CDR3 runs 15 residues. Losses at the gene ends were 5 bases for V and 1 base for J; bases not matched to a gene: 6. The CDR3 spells CASSTRQGFNYGYTL. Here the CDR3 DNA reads TGTGCCAGCAGTACTAGACAGGGGTTTAACTATGGCTACACCCTC.

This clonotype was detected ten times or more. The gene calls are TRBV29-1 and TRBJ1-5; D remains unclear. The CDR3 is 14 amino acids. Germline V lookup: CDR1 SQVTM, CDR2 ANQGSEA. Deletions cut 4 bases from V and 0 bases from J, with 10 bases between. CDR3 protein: CSVVGENSNQPQHF. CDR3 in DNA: TGCAGCGTTGTTGGAGAAAATAGCAATCAGCCCCAGCATTTT.

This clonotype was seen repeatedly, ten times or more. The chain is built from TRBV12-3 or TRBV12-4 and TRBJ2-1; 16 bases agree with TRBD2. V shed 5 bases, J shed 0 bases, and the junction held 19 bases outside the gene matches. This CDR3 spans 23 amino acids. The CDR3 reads CASSPGTSGRAPEYPSSYNEQFF. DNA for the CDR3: TGTGCCAGCAGTCCCGGGACTAGCGGGAGGGCCCCGGAGTACCCAAGCTCCTACAATGAGCAGTTCTTC.

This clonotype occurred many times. In DNA, the CDR3 is TGTGCCAGCAGTGAGCAGGCTAGCAGATACTACAATGAGCAGTTCTTC. This translates into CASSEQASRYYNEQFF. The chain is built from TRBV2 and TRBJ2-1, with D possibly being TRBD2 (5 bases). The CDR3 totals 16 residues. Germline CDR1 and CDR2: SNHLY and FYNNEI. V lost 3 bases and J 3 bases, leaving 15 bases between the germline ends.